This T cell receptor beta chain was obtained from a study of vaccination effects on CD4 cells after COVID-19. Broader study findings: Sampling in the study covered few convalescent patients and included no early post-infection timepoints. Both infection-induced and vaccine-induced clones contracted markedly at late post-vaccination timepoints.

Profiling relied on immunoSEQ multiplex PCR, and the TCRdb table lists in-frame clones only, not all of them. This table holds over 25,000 clones, about 80% found once. Expansion of antigen-specific CD4+ T cells with viral peptide pools was carried out by the ViraFEST assay before sequencing. Researchers isolated CD4+ T cells once roughly nine days of culture had elapsed. Previously uninfected by SARS-CoV-2, the vaccine recipients also showed negative nucleocapsid antibodies. Remarks on this clone: Its antigen remains unknown.

The sequencing used CD4+ T cells from PBMCs cultured with SARS-CoV-2 spike peptides, collected before COVID-19 vaccination. The clonotype was recovered from a human donor who received a COVID-19 vaccine.

The CDR3 protein is CASTPVQGFYLNTEAFF. The CDR3, as DNA: TGTGCCAGTACCCCTGTGCAGGGATTTTACCTGAACACTGAAGCTTTCTTT. The chain joins TRBV19 to TRBJ1-1; possible D gene TRBD1, 5 bases. The germline V gene has CDR1 LNHDA and CDR2 SQIVND (reference sequence). The CDR3 has 17 amino acids. The V and J ends lost 7 bases and 0 bases respectively, with 21 bases between them.